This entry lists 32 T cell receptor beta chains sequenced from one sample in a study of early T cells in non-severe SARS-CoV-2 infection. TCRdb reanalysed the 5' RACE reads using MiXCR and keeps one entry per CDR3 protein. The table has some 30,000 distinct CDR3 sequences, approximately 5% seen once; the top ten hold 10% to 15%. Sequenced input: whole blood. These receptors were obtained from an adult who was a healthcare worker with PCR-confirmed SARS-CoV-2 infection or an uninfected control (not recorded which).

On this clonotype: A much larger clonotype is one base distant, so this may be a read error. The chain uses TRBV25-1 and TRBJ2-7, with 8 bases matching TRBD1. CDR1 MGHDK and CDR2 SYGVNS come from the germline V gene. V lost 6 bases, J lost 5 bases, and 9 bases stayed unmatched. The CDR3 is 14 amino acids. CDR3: CASSHGQGVHEQYF. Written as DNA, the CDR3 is TGTGCCAGCAGCCACGGACAGGGTGTTCACGAGCAGTACTTC.

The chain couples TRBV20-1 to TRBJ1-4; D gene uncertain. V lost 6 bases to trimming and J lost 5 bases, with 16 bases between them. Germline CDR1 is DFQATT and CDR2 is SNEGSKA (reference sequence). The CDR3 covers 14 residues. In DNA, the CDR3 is TGCAGTGCCCAAAAATTAGCGGGAAATGAAAAACTGTTTTTT. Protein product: CSAQKLAGNEKLFF.

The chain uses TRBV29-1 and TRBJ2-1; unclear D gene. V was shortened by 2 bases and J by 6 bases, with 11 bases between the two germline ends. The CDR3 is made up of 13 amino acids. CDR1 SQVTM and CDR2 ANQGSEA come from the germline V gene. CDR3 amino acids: CSVEPRQTNEQFF. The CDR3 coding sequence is TGCAGCGTTGAACCCCGGCAGACCAATGAGCAGTTCTTC.

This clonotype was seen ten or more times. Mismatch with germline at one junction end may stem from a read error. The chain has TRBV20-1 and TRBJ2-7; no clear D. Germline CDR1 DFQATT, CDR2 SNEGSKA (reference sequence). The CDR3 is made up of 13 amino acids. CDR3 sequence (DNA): TGCAGTGCTATTCGAAGGGCGCCCTATGAGCAGTACTTC. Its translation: CSAIRRAPYEQYF.

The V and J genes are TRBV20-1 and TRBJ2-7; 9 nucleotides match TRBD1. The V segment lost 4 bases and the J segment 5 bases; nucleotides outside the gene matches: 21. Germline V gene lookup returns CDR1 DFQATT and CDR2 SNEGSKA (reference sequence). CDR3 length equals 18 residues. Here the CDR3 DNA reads TGCAGTGCTAAAAGCCAGGGACAGGGCAGGGTACGAGTGAACGAGCAGTACTTC. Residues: CSAKSQGQGRVRVNEQYF.

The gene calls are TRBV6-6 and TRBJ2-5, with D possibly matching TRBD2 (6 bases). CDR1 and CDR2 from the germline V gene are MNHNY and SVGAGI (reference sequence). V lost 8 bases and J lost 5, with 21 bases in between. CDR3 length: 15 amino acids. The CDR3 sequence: CASGATSGGSETQYF. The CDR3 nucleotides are TGTGCCAGCGGGGCCACTTCTGGGGGGTCGGAGACCCAGTACTTC.

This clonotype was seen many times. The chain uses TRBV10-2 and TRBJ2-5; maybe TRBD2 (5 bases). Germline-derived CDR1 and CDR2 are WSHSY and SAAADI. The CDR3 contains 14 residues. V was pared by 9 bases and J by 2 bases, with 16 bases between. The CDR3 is CASSSGGEQETQYF. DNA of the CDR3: TGCGCCAGTTCGAGTGGTGGGGAGCAAGAGACCCAGTACTTC.

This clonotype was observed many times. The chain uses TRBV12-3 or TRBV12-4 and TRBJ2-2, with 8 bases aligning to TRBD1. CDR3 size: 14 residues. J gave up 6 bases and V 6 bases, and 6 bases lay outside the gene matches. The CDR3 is CASSPTGEAGELFF. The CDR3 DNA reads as TGTGCCAGCAGCCCGACAGGGGAAGCCGGGGAGCTGTTTTTT.

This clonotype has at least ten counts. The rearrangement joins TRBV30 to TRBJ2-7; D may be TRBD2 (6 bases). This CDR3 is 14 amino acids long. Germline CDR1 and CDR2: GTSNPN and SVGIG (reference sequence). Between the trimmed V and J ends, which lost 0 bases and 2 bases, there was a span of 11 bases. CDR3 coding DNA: TGTGCCTGGAGTGTAAGAGAGCGGGCCTACGAGCAGTACTTC. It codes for CAWSVRERAYEQYF.

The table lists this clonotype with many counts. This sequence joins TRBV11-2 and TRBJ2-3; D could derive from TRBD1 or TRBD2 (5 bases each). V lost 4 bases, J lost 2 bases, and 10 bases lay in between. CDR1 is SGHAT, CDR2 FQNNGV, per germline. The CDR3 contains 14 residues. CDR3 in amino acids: CASSSRDLTDTQYF. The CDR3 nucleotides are TGTGCCAGCAGCTCCCGGGACCTCACAGATACGCAGTATTTT.

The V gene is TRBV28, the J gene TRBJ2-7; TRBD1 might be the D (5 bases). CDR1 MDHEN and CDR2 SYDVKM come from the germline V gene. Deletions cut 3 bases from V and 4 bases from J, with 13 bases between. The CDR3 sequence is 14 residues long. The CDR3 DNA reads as TGTGCCAGCAGTTTCGACAGAACCCCGTACGAGCAGTACTTC. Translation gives CASSFDRTPYEQYF.

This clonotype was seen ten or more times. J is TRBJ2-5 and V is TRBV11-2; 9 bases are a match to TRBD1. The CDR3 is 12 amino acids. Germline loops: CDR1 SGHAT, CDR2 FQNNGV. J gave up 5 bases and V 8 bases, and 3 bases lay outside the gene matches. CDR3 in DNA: TGTGCCAGCGGACAGGGGAAGGAGACCCAGTACTTC. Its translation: CASGQGKETQYF.

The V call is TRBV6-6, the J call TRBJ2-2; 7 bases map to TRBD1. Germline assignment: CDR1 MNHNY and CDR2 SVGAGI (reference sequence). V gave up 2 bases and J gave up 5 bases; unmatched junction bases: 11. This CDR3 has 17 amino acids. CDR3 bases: TGTGCCAGCAGTTACCCCACCGGGACAGACGGTACCGGGGAGCTGTTTTTT. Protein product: CASSYPTGTDGTGELFF.

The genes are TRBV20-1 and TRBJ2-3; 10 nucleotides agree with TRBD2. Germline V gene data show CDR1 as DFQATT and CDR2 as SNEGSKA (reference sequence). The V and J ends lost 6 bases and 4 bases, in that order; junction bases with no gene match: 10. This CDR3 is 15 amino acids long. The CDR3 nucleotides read TGCAGTGCGTCCGAGCGGGGGGGCAGGTCAGATACGCAGTATTTT. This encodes CSASERGGRSDTQYF.

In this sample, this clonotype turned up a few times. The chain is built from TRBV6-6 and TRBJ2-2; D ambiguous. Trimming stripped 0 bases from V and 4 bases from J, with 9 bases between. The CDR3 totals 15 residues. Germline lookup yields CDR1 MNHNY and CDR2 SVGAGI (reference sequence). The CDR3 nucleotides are TGTGCCAGCAGTTACTCGACGGGCTCCACCGGGGAGCTGTTTTTT. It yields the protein CASSYSTGSTGELFF.

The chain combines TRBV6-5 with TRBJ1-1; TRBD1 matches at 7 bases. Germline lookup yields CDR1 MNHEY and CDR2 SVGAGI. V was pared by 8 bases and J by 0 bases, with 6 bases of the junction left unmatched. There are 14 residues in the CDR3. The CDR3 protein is CASGYRGMNTEAFF. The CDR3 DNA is TGTGCCAGCGGCTACAGGGGTATGAACACTGAAGCTTTCTTT.

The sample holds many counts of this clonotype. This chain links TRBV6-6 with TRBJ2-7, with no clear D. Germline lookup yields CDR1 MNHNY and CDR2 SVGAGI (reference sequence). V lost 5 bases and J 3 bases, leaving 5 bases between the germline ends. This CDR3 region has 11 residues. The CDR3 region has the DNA TGTGCCAGCAGTGACAACTACGAGCAGTACTTC. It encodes CASSDNYEQYF.

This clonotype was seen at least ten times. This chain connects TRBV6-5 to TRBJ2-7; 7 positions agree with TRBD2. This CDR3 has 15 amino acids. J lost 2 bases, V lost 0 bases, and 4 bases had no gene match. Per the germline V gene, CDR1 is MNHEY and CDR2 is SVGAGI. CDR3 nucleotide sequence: TGTGCCAGCAGTTACTCGCGGGACTACGCCTACGAGCAGTACTTC. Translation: CASSYSRDYAYEQYF.

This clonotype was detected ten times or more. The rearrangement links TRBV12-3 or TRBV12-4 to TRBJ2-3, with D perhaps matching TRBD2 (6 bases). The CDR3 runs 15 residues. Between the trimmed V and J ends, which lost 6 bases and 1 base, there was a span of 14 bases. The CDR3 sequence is CASSRTGLGTDTQYF. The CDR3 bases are TGTGCCAGCAGCCGGACGGGACTCGGCACAGATACGCAGTATTTT.

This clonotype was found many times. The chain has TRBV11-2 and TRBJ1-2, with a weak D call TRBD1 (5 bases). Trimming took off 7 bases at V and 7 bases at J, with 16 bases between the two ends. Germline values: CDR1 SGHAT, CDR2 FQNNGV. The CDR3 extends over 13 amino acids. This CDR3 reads CASTDSPGGGYTF. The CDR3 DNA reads TGTGCCAGCACCGACAGCCCGGGGGGTGGCTACACCTTC.

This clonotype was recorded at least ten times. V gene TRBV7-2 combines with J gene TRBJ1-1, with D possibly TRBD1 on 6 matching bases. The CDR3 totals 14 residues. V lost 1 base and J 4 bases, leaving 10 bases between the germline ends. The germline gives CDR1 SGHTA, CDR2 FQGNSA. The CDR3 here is CASSLVGAGTEAFF. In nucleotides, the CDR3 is TGTGCCAGCAGCTTAGTGGGGGCTGGCACTGAAGCTTTCTTT.

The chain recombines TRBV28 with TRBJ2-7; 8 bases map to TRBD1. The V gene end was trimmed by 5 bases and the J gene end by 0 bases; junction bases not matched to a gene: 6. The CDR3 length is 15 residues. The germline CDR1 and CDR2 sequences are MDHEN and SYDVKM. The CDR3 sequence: CASSGSGGTSYEQYF. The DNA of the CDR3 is TGTGCCAGCAGTGGGTCAGGGGGCACCTCCTACGAGCAGTACTTC.

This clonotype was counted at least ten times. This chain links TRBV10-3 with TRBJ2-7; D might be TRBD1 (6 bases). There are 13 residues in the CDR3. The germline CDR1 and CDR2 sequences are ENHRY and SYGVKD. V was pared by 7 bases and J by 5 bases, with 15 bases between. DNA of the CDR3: TGTGCCATCAAATGGACAGAGGGCCACGAGCAGTACTTC. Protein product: CAIKWTEGHEQYF.

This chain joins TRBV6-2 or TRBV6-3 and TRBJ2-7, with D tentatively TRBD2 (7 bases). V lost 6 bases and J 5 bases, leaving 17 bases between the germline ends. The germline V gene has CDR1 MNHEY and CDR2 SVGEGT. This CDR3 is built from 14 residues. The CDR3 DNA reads TGTGCCAGCAGCGCGAGGGGGGGCCTGGACGAGCAGTACTTC. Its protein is CASSARGGLDEQYF.

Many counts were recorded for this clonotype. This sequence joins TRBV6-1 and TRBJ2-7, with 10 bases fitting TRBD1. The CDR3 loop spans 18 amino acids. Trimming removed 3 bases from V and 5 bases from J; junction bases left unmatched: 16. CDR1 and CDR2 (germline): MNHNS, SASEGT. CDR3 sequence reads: CASSEGSLWTGGSHEQYF. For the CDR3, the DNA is TGTGCCAGCAGTGAGGGAAGCCTCTGGACAGGGGGTTCCCACGAGCAGTACTTC.

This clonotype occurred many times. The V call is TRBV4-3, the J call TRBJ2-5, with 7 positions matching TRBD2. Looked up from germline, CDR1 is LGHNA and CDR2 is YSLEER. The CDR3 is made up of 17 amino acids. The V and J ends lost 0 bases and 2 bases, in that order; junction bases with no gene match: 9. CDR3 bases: TGCGCCAGCAGCCAAGATGGGACGGGGGGAGGACAAGAGACCCAGTACTTC. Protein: CASSQDGTGGGQETQYF.

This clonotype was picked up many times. The DNA for the CDR3 is TGTGCCAGCAGTTTGGGGCACCCCTACGAGCAGTACTTC. Translating it yields CASSLGHPYEQYF. This chain joins TRBV12-3 or TRBV12-4 and TRBJ2-7; the D gene is possibly TRBD1 (5 bases). This CDR3 has 13 amino acids. The V gene lost 3 bases and the J gene lost 2 bases, with 8 bases spanning the gap.

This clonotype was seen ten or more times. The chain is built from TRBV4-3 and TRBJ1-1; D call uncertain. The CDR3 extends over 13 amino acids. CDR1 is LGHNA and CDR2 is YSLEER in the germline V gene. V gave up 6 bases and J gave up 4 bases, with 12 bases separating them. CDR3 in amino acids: CASSMGRFTEAFF. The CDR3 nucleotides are TGCGCCAGCAGTATGGGCAGGTTCACTGAAGCTTTCTTT.

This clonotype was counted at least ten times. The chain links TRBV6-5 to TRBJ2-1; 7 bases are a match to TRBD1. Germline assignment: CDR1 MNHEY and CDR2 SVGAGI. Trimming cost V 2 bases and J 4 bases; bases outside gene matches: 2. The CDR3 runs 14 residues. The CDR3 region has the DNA TGTGCCAGCAGTTACGGGACAGAATACAATGAGCAGTTCTTC. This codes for CASSYGTEYNEQFF.

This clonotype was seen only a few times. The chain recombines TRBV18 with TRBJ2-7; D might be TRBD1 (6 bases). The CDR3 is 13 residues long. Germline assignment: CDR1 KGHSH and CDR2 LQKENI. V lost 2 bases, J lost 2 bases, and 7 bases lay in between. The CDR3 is CASSPGGPYEQYF. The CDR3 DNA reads TGTGCCAGCTCACCAGGGGGCCCCTACGAGCAGTACTTC. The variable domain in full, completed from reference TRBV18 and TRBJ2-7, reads NAGVMQNPRHLVRRRGQEARLRCSPMKGHSHVYWYRQLPEEGLKFMVYLQKENIIDESGMPKERFSAEFPKEGPSILRIQQVVRGDSAAYFCASSPGGPYEQYFGPGTRLTVT.

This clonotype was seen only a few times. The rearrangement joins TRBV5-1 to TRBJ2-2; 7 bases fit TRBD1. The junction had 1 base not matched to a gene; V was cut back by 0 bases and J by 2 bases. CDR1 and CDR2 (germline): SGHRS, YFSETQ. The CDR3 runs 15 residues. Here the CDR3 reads CASSLGDRNTGELFF. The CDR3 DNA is TGCGCCAGCAGCTTGGGGGACAGAAACACCGGGGAGCTGTTTTTT.

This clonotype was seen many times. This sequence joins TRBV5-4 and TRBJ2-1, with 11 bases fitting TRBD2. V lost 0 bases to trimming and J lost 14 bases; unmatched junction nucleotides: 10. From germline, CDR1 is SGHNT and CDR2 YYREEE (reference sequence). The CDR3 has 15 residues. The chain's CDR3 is CASSLGPSGGRREFF. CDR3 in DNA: TGTGCCAGCAGCTTGGGGCCTAGCGGGGGGCGTCGGGAGTTCTTC. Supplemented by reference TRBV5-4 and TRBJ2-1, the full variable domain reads ETGVTQSPTHLIKTRGQQVTLRCSSQSGHNTVSWYQQALGQGPQFIFQYYREEENGRGNFPPRFSGLQFPNYSSELNVNALELDDSALYLCASSLGPSGGRREFFGPGTRLTVL.